This note documents a single T cell receptor beta chain sequence. The antigen it recognizes is unknown. Per-base quality was not reported, and no clone a single base away is much larger than it. The sample originates from a study of Ad26.COV2.S vaccination and SARS-CoV-2 variants (dated by TCRdb to the early 2020s). In the study overall: Donors in the vaccine arm were drawn from COV1001, a multicentre, randomized, double-blind, placebo-controlled phase I-IIa trial testing Ad26.COV2.S in healthy adults. Ad26.COV2.S was given intramuscularly at 5x10^10 or 1x10^11 viral particles, as a single shot or as two shots 56 days apart. TCRbeta repertoire sequencing was used to assess the specificity and breadth of SARS-CoV-2-reactive T cell receptors after Ad26.COV2.S vaccination. The TCR-sequenced set comprised around 32 samples: around 20 Ad26.COV2.S vaccine recipients, 5 placebo recipients and 8 SARS-CoV-2 convalescent individuals. Trial participants were randomized into five groups of five, in which low-dose or high-dose Ad26.COV2.S was given once or twice, or placebo was given on both occasions. Blinding of investigators to trial group allocation was maintained during experiments and outcome assessment.

What the research found in general, with its limitations: The study was not powered to compare responses between vaccine doses or regimens. Vaccine and placebo recipients had comparable non-spike TCR breadth, which fits with the vaccine containing only spike. Compared with placebo recipients, Ad26.COV2.S recipients showed higher spike-specific TCR breadth (P = 0.0014). The authors noted that total T cell responses may have been underestimated by the TCR breadth and depth analyses. After vaccination, substantial breadth of spike-specific CD8+ and CD4+ T cell responses was reported.

The treatment or condition label, read with the paper, signifies: some 19 received Ad26.COV2.S at low or high dose, single or two shots; roughly 5 received placebo; per-sample allocation not given. For vaccine and placebo recipients, the sequenced repertoires came from samples collected on day 63 after the first injection. In Cohort 1b, more than 20 adults aged 18-55 years were enrolled at a single site in Boston, USA, between 29 July and 7 August 2020. Ad26.COV2.S consisted of a replication-incompetent adenovirus type 26 vector by which a prefusion-stabilized SARS-CoV-2 spike protein from the original Wuhan strain was expressed. The immunoSEQ Assay was used to sequence TCRbeta CDR3 regions. After extraction, genomic DNA underwent amplification by bias-controlled multiplex PCR, followed by high-throughput sequencing. On the study's bioinformatics: Collapsing and filtering of sequences were performed to quantify the absolute abundance of each unique TCRbeta CDR3 region. T cell fraction was estimated by normalizing TCRbeta template counts to usable DNA, with usable DNA measured through amplification of reference genes found in all nucleated cells. Repertoire TCRs were annotated as SARS-CoV-2-specific when V gene, CDR3 amino acid sequence and J gene were exactly matched to a known reactive TCR set. The reference SARS-CoV-2 TCR set came from MIRA and was filtered for enrichment in COVID-19-positive ImmuneCODE repertoires, removing public or cross-reactive TCRs. Based on the MIRA antigens, annotated TCRs were further analysed at the level of specific ORF or position within ORF. Breadth was defined as annotated unique rearrangements over total unique productive rearrangements; depth was the summed frequency of those rearrangements. TCR breadth was compared between groups using two-sided Wilcoxon rank-sum tests. TCRdb took this table from immuneACCESS and kept in-frame rearrangements with V and J called. Such tables lack part of the clones; where checked against another copy, unresolved V genes explain under half of the gap, and the rest is unexplained. V and J calls and clone size are given by that table; D and trimming were obtained from the DNA. For this sample the table gives some 290,000 clones, of which around 84% were detected only once. The biggest ten clones account for 1.9% of the sample.

CDR1 LNHDA and CDR2 SQIVND were looked up in the germline V gene (reference sequence). From its cysteine to its phenylalanine, the CDR3 spans 15 amino acids. Just CDR3 DNA is preserved here, 45 bases in frame from base 1. V gives up 3 bases and J gives up 2 bases, and the segment between their germline ends measures 8 bases. In this chain, TRBV19 is recombined with TRBJ2-6; the D segment cannot be called with confidence. The TCR comes from a person between 18 and 65 years old who received the Ad26.COV2.S COVID-19 vaccine or a placebo. The sequences come from peripheral blood, collected in a trial of Ad26.COV2.S vaccine versus placebo. The CDR3 protein is CASSISGAGANVLTF. The bases read TGTGCCAGTAGTATCTCGGGTGCTGGGGCCAACGTCCTGACTTTC. The full variable domain, completed from the reference TRBV19 and TRBJ2-6 proteins outside the CDR3, reads DGGITQSPKYLFRKEGQNVTLSCEQNLNHDAMYWYRQDPGQGLRLIYYSQIVNDFQKGDIAEGYSVSREKKESFPLTVTSAQKNPTAFYLCASSISGAGANVLTFGAGSRLTVL.